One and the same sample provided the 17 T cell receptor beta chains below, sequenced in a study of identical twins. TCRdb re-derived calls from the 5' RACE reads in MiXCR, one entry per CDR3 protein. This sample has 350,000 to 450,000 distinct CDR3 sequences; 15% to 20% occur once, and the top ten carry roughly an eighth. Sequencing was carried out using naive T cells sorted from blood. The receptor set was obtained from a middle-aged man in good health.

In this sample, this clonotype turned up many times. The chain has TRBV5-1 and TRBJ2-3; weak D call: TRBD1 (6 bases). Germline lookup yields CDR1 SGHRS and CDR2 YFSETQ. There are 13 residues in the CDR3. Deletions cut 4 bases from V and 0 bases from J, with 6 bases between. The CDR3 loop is CASSGQSTDTQYF. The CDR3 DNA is TGCGCCAGCAGCGGACAGAGCACAGATACGCAGTATTTT.

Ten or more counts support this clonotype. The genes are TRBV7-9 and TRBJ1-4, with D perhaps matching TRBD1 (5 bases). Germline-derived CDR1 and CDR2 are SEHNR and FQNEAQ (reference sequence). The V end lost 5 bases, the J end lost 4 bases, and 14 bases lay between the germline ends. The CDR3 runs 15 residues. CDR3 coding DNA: TGTGCCAGCAGCCCACCGACAGCACGTAATGAAAAACTGTTTTTT. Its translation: CASSPPTARNEKLFF.

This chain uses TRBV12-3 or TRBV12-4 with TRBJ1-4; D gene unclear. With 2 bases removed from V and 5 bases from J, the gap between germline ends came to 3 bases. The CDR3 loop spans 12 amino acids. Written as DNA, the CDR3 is TGTGCCAGCAGTTTAATCAATGAAAAACTGTTTTTT. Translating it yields CASSLINEKLFF.

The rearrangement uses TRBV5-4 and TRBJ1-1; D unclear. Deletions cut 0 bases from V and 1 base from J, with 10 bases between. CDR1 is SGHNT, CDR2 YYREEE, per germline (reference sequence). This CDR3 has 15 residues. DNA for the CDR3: TGTGCCAGCAGCTTGGATCGTGCGGGGAACACTGAAGCTTTCTTT. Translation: CASSLDRAGNTEAFF.

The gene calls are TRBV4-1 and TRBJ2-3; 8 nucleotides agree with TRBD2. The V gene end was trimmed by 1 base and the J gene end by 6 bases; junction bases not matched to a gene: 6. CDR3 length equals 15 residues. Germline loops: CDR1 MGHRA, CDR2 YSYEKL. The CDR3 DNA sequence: TGCGCCAGCAGCCAAGGGGGACTAGAGGGGGATACGCAGTATTTT. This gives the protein CASSQGGLEGDTQYF.

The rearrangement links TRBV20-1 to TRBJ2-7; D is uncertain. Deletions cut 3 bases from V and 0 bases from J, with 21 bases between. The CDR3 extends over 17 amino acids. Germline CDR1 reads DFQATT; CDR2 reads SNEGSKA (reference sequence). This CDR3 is CSASRWDGTGRSYEQYF. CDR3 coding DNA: TGCAGTGCTAGTCGTTGGGATGGTACTGGTCGCTCCTACGAGCAGTACTTC.

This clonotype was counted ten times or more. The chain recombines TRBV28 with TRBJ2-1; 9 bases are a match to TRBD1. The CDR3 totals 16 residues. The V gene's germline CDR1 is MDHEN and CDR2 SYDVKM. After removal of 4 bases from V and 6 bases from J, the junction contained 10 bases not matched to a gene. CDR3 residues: CASSSSGTGKGNEQFF. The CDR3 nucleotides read TGTGCCAGCAGTTCCTCCGGGACAGGGAAGGGCAATGAGCAGTTCTTC. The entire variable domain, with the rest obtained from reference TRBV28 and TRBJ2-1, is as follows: DVKVTQSSRYLVKRTGEKVFLECVQDMDHENMFWYRQDPGLGLRLIYFSYDVKMKEKGDIPEGYSVSREKKERFSLILESASTNQTSMYLCASSSSGTGKGNEQFFGPGTRLTVL.

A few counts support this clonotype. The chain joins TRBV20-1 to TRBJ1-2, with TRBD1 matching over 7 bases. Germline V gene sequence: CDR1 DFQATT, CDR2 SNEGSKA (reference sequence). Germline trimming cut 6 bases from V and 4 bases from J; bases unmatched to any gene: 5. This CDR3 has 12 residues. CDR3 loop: CSANRDSYGYTF. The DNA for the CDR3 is TGCAGTGCAAACCGGGACAGCTATGGCTACACCTTC.

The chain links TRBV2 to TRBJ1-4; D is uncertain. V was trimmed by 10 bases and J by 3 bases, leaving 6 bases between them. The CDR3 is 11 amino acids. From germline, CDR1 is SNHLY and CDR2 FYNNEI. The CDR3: CAILANEKLFF. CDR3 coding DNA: TGTGCCATACTCGCTAATGAAAAACTGTTTTTT.

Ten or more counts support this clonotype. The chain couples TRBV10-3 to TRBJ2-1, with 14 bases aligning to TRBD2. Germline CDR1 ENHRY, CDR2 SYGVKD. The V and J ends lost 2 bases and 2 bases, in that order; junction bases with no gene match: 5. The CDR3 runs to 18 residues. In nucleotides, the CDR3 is TGTGCCATCAGTGAGCCGGGACTAGCGGGAGTCACCTACAATGAGCAGTTCTTC. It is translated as CAISEPGLAGVTYNEQFF.

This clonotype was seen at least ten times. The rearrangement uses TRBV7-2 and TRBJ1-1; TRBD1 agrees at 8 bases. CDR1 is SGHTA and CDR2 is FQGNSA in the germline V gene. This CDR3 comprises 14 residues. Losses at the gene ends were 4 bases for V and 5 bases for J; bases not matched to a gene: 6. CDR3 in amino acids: CASSSINRGTEAFF. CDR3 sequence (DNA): TGTGCCAGCAGCTCAATCAACAGGGGGACTGAAGCTTTCTTT.

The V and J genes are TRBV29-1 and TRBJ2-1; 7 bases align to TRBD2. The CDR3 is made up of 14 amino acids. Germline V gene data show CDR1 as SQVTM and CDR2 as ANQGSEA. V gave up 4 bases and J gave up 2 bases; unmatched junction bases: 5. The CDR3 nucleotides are TGCAGCGTTGTTGGGCGGGGGACCTACAATGAGCAGTTCTTC. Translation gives CSVVGRGTYNEQFF.

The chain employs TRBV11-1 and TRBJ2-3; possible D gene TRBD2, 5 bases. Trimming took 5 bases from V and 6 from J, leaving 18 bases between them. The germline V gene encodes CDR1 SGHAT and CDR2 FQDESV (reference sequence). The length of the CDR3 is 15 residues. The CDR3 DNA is TGTGCCAGCAGCGGACGGGGTATGGAGGTGGATACGCAGTATTTT. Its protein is CASSGRGMEVDTQYF.

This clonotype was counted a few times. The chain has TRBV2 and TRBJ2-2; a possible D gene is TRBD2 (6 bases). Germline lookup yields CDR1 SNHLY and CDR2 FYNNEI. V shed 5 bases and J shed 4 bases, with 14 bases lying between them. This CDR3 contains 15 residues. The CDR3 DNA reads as TGTGCCAGCAGTAGGGCCAGGGAGGTCACCGGGGAGCTGTTTTTT. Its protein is CASSRAREVTGELFF.

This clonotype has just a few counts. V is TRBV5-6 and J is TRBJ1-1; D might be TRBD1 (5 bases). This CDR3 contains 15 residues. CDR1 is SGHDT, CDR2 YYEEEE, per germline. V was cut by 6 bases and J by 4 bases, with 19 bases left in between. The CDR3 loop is CASKPQGAGGTEAFF. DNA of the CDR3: TGTGCCAGCAAACCCCAAGGGGCCGGGGGCACTGAAGCTTTCTTT.

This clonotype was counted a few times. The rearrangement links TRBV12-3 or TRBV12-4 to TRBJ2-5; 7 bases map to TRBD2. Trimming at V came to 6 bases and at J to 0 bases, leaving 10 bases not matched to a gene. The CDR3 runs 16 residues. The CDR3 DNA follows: TGTGCCAGCAGCCCCCCAGGGCTAGCGGACCAAGAGACCCAGTACTTC. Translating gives CASSPPGLADQETQYF.

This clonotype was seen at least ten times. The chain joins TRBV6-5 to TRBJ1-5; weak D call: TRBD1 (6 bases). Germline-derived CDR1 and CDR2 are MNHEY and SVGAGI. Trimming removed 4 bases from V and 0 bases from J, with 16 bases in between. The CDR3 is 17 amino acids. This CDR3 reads CASSLRGAVYSNQPQHF. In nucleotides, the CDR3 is TGTGCCAGCAGTTTAAGGGGGGCCGTTTATAGCAATCAGCCCCAGCATTTT.